A single count supports the clone carrying this TCR beta chain. Libraries were prepared by immunoSEQ multiplex PCR; TCRdb keeps only in-frame clonotypes and omits some of them. The profile shows tens of thousands of clones, approximately 80% of them singletons. The data stem from a study of OX40 agonist ivuxolimab in advanced cancers. Germline V gene lookup returns CDR1 MGHRA and CDR2 YSYEKL. This CDR3 has 13 amino acids. V dropped 1 base and J dropped 5 bases, with 6 bases sitting between them. The genes are TRBV4-1 and TRBJ2-1, with D unresolved. This material consisted of CD4+ or CD8+ T cells sorted from blood, taken in a trial of the OX40 agonist ivuxolimab. The sequence derives from an adult with an advanced solid tumor such as melanoma, head and neck, liver or kidney cancer. This CDR3 reads CASSQGRDNEQFF. The CDR3 DNA reads TGCGCCAGCAGCCAAGGACGGGACAATGAGCAGTTCTTC.